These 6 T cell receptor beta chains share one sample of origin, sequenced in a study of technical replicates of blood from a handful of donors. Assay used: immunoSEQ multiplex PCR; TCRdb lists only in-frame clones, some missing. The table includes tens of thousands of clones, around 90% detected once. The source material was PBMCs. The receptors originated from a human donor in good health. Some clones in this sample may be carry-over from other donors' samples.

The V gene is TRBV27, the J gene TRBJ2-5; TRBD1 agrees at 9 bases. Germline-derived CDR1 and CDR2 are MNHEY and SMNVEV (reference sequence). The CDR3 is 14 residues long. V lost 5 bases, J lost 2 bases, and 3 bases stayed unmatched. The CDR3: CASSPTGGQETQYF. CDR3 bases: TGTGCCAGCAGTCCGACAGGGGGACAAGAGACCCAGTACTTC.

V usage is TRBV15 and J usage is TRBJ2-5; D call uncertain. CDR1 is LNHNV, CDR2 YYDKDF, per germline (reference sequence). With 8 bases removed from V and 0 bases from J, the gap between germline ends came to 4 bases. This CDR3 spans 11 amino acids. The CDR3 is CATRDQETQYF. DNA of the CDR3: TGTGCCACCCGCGACCAAGAGACCCAGTACTTC.

This clone was observed a single time. The rearrangement links TRBV5-4 to TRBJ2-5, with TRBD1 as a possible D gene (5 bases). Germline CDR1 SGHNT, CDR2 YYREEE (reference sequence). V gave up 1 base and J gave up 3 bases, with 13 bases separating them. The CDR3 is made up of 15 amino acids. CDR3 in amino acids: CASSLRTNQKETQYF. CDR3 in DNA: TGTGCCAGCAGCTTGCGGACAAATCAAAAAGAGACCCAGTACTTC. The variable domain in full, with the rest retrieved from reference TRBV5-4 and TRBJ2-5, is ETGVTQSPTHLIKTRGQQVTLRCSSQSGHNTVSWYQQALGQGPQFIFQYYREEENGRGNFPPRFSGLQFPNYSSELNVNALELDDSALYLCASSLRTNQKETQYFGPGTRLLVL.

The gene calls are TRBV4-3 and TRBJ2-7, with D possibly being TRBD1 (6 bases). Per the germline V gene, CDR1 is LGHNA and CDR2 is YSLEER. The CDR3 contains 16 residues. V lost 0 bases and J lost 3, with 15 bases in between. DNA of the CDR3: TGCGCCAGCAGCCAAGATCTGGTGGGGGCTAACTACGAGCAGTACTTC. Translation gives CASSQDLVGANYEQYF.

In this sample, this clone turned up once. The chain combines TRBV4-2 with TRBJ1-1; 8 bases line up with TRBD1. J gave up 5 bases and V 1 base, and 9 bases lay outside the gene matches. This CDR3 spans 16 amino acids. CDR1 LGHNA and CDR2 YNFKEQ come from the germline V gene. The chain's CDR3 is CASSQGPGQVSTEAFF. CDR3 nucleotide sequence: TGTGCCAGCAGCCAAGGGCCGGGACAGGTTTCGACTGAAGCTTTCTTT.

This chain links TRBV19 with TRBJ2-3; 9 bases line up with TRBD2. The CDR3 runs to 15 residues. The germline V gene has CDR1 LNHDA and CDR2 SQIVND (reference sequence). The V gene end was trimmed by 5 bases and the J gene end by 1 base; junction bases not matched to a gene: 4. CDR3 sequence: CASSPVAGGTDTQYF. CDR3 sequence (DNA): TGTGCCAGTAGTCCGGTAGCGGGGGGCACAGATACGCAGTATTTT.